This T cell receptor (beta chain) was identified in a study of blood T cell repertoires in COVID-19 (dated by TCRdb to about 2020). At the level of the whole study: Samples from collaborators originated in the United States, Italy and Spain and spanned both the acute and convalescent phases of COVID-19. The material from the prospective study consisted of cDNA or gDNA derived from T cells, B-cell-depleted T cells, or PBMCs. Subjects who had been exposed to COVID-19, were actively infected with it, or had recovered from it provided the deeply sampled blood TCRbeta repertoires that made up the dataset. The repertoires were made available in a free public database intended to serve as a resource for research on the immune response to SARS-CoV-2. The samples were drawn from two sources: the first 160 participants of the ongoing ImmuneRACE study, and fewer than 1,500 subjects contributed by 6 global collaborators. Nearly every sample came with metadata listing a de-identified subject ID, COVID-19 status, age in years and sex. Where HLA class I and class II types were available, the types were taken from metadata supplied by the sample provider, not from assay-based typing. Results the study describes overall, beyond this receptor: The amount of clinical and demographic metadata varied by source and participant and was provided uncurated.

Concerning this clone itself: The antigen this receptor binds is unknown. Per-nucleotide qualities are absent, and no much larger clonotype sits a single base away.

From cysteine to phenylalanine, the CDR3 is 15 amino acids long. Kept here is only the CDR3 DNA, which spans 45 bases and is read in frame from base 1. The germline V gene yields MRHNA for CDR1 and SNTAGT for CDR2. Ends trimmed: V by 1 base, J by 1 base; bases unmatched to a gene: 1. Each collaborating institution followed its own protocols to collect whole blood in K2EDTA tubes. For TCRbeta analysis, collaborators shipped samples as frozen whole blood, isolated PBMCs, or DNA extracted from either of those sample types. TCRbeta CDR3 regions were amplified from genomic DNA using the immunoSEQ Assay, a bias-controlled multiplex PCR. In the original analysis: Nucleated cell counts per sample were estimated from amplification of reference gene primers within the assay. Sequence reads were collapsed and filtered to measure the absolute abundance of every unique TCRbeta CDR3 rearrangement. For each sample, productive Simpson clonality was calculated as the square root of Simpson's diversity index over productive rearrangements. The table comes from immuneACCESS by way of TCRdb, which keeps in-frame sequences with V and J called. Part of the clones is missing from these tables; in studies checked, under half for an unresolved V gene and the rest for unknown reasons. From that table come the V and J calls and clone size; the DNA was used to work out D and trimming. The sample table contains under 85,000 clones; only one count was recorded for almost 85% of them. The top ten clonotypes cover approximately 12% of the sample.

The V and J segments used are TRBV6-4 and TRBJ2-1, and TRBD2 aligns with 7 junction nucleotides. The sequenced material came from peripheral blood. The clonotype originates from a man aged 45-65 years with acute or convalescent COVID-19. The sequenced DNA: TGTGCCAGCAGTGACTGGGGGGGGTCCTACAATGAGCAGTTCTTC. Its amino acids are CASSDWGGSYNEQFF.